The 31 T cell receptor beta chains in this list originate from one sample, sequenced in a study of blood T cell repertoires in COVID-19. The data were produced by immunoSEQ multiplex PCR, yet TCRdb's version contains in-frame clones alone and is incomplete. The sample includes about 26,000 clones, 85% to 90% of them seen just once. The sequencing input was peripheral blood. The receptor source for this set is a man aged 70 or older with active COVID-19.

This sequence joins TRBV6-5 and TRBJ1-4; 7 nucleotides match TRBD1. The CDR3 contains 14 residues. V lost 8 bases, J lost 7 bases, and 10 bases stayed unmatched. CDR1 is MNHEY and CDR2 is SVGAGI in the germline V gene. The chain's CDR3 is CASGRAGGGEKLFF. In DNA form, the CDR3 reads TGTGCCAGCGGCCGAGCAGGGGGAGGTGAAAAACTGTTTTTT.

The chain carries TRBV19 and TRBJ1-1; TRBD1 agrees at 7 bases. The J segment lost 0 bases and the V segment lost 6 bases, leaving 10 bases of the junction unmatched. The CDR3 totals 16 residues. Germline assignment: CDR1 LNHDA and CDR2 SQIVND (reference sequence). The CDR3 is CASRYGTVDMNTEAFF. The CDR3 region has the DNA TGTGCCAGTAGATACGGGACAGTCGACATGAACACTGAAGCTTTCTTT.

This clone appeared a single time. The chain carries TRBV7-7 and TRBJ2-3; the match to TRBD1 covers 10 bases. Germline CDR1 SSHAT, CDR2 FNYEAQ (reference sequence). The J segment lost 2 bases and the V segment lost 5 bases, leaving 4 bases of the junction unmatched. The CDR3 is 15 amino acids. Here the CDR3 DNA reads TGTGCCAGCAGCGGGGGACAGGGGCCCACAGATACGCAGTATTTT. Its protein is CASSGGQGPTDTQYF.

The chain links TRBV10-2 to TRBJ2-2; a weak D match, TRBD2 (6 bases). V lost 5 bases to trimming and J lost 4 bases, with 14 bases between them. The CDR3 has 15 amino acids. Germline lookup yields CDR1 WSHSY and CDR2 SAAADI. Written as DNA, the CDR3 is TGCGCCAGCAGTACCGGGGGAAGTGGCACCGGGGAGCTGTTTTTT. It translates to CASSTGGSGTGELFF.

This rearrangement joins TRBV6-6 to TRBJ1-5; weak D call: TRBD1 (5 bases). Between the trimmed V and J ends, which lost 6 bases and 13 bases, there was a span of 19 bases. CDR3 length equals 13 residues. Germline V gene data show CDR1 as MNHNY and CDR2 as SVGAGI (reference sequence). CDR3 nucleotide sequence: TGTGCCAGCAGCCTTCTTATCCAGGGTGAACAGCATTTT. This translates into CASSLLIQGEQHF.

The V and J genes are TRBV30 and TRBJ1-3; D not resolved. V gave up 0 bases and J gave up 2 bases, with 8 bases separating them. CDR3 length: 14 residues. The germline CDR1 and CDR2 sequences are GTSNPN and SVGIG (reference sequence). CDR3 DNA: TGTGCCTGGAGTGTTGGCGGAACTGGAAACACCATATATTTT. It is translated as CAWSVGGTGNTIYF.

The chain has TRBV5-6 and TRBJ1-4; no reliable D call. Trimming shortened V by 2 bases and J by 8 bases, and 13 bases separated the two germline ends. The CDR3 consists of 14 residues. Germline V gene data show CDR1 as SGHDT and CDR2 as YYEEEE. CDR3 in DNA: TGTGCCAGCAGCTTCGGAGGGCTTGGGGAAAAACTGTTTTTT. It specifies CASSFGGLGEKLFF.

This chain links TRBV28 with TRBJ2-7; D is perhaps TRBD1 (5 bases). Germline-derived CDR1 and CDR2 are MDHEN and SYDVKM. This CDR3 is 16 amino acids long. V was shortened by 10 bases and J by 0 bases, with 22 bases between the two germline ends. The CDR3 DNA reads as TGTGCCACTCTATCCCCTCTGGACAAGAGCTCCTACGAGCAGTACTTC. Its protein product is CATLSPLDKSSYEQYF.

The rearrangement joins TRBV7-9 to TRBJ2-3, with 7 positions matching TRBD1. The CDR3 spans 15 residues. V gave up 6 bases and J gave up 2 bases; unmatched junction bases: 8. CDR1 and CDR2 (germline): SEHNR, FQNEAQ (reference sequence). Here the CDR3 DNA reads TGTGCCAGCAGGGGAGAGCAGGGGGTCACAGATACGCAGTATTTT. It encodes CASRGEQGVTDTQYF.

The genes are TRBV11-2 and TRBJ2-1, with TRBD1 matching over 9 bases. This CDR3 region has 15 residues. Germline CDR1 and CDR2: SGHAT and FQNNGV. After removal of 3 bases from V and 9 bases from J, the junction contained 9 bases not matched to a gene. CDR3 protein: CASSFWGQGHTEQFF. CDR3 nucleotide sequence: TGTGCCAGCAGCTTTTGGGGACAGGGTCATACTGAGCAGTTCTTC. Full variable domain (remainder filled in from reference TRBV11-2 and TRBJ2-1): EAGVAQSPRYKIIEKRQSVAFWCNPISGHATLYWYQQILGQGPKLLIQFQNNGVVDDSQLPKDRFSAERLKGVDSTLKIQPAKLEDSAVYLCASSFWGQGHTEQFFGPGTRLTVL.

The genes are TRBV2 and TRBJ1-5, with a tentative D call TRBD1 (5 bases). CDR3 length: 14 residues. The V and J ends lost 1 base and 4 bases respectively, with 8 bases between them. CDR1 SNHLY and CDR2 FYNNEI come from the germline V gene. CDR3 bases: TGTGCCAGCAGTGAAGGGCAGGGAAATCAGCCCCAGCATTTT. Amino acids: CASSEGQGNQPQHF.

The chain is built from TRBV5-8 and TRBJ1-2; 10 positions match TRBD1. CDR3 length equals 15 residues. Looked up from germline, CDR1 is SGHTS and CDR2 is YDEGEE. J lost 3 bases, V lost 4 bases, and 6 bases had no gene match. CDR3 protein: CASSPRTGGYYGYTF. The CDR3 DNA reads as TGTGCCAGCAGCCCAAGGACAGGGGGTTACTATGGCTACACCTTC.

The chain employs TRBV10-1 and TRBJ1-1, with TRBD1 matching over 7 bases. Germline CDR1 is WNHNN and CDR2 is SYGVQD (reference sequence). V shed 10 bases, J shed 5 bases, and the junction held 7 bases outside the gene matches. This CDR3 has 12 amino acids. As DNA, the CDR3 is TGCGCCAAACCGACAGGGAGTACTGAAGCTTTCTTT. This codes for CAKPTGSTEAFF.

The J gene is TRBJ2-5, the V gene TRBV15; 7 bases align to TRBD1. The germline V gene has CDR1 LNHNV and CDR2 YYDKDF (reference sequence). The CDR3 runs 16 residues. Trimming at V came to 2 bases and at J to 2 bases, leaving 8 bases not matched to a gene. The CDR3 region is CATSRRDSLGQETQYF. The CDR3 region has the DNA TGTGCCACCAGCAGACGGGACAGCTTGGGGCAAGAGACCCAGTACTTC.

The rearrangement joins TRBV5-8 to TRBJ1-1; 9 bases are shared with TRBD1. This CDR3 is built from 15 residues. V shed 0 bases, J shed 6 bases, and the junction held 6 bases outside the gene matches. Germline V lookup: CDR1 SGHTS, CDR2 YDEGEE. The CDR3 here is CASSLEGQGIAEAFF. As DNA, the CDR3 is TGTGCCAGCAGCTTGGAGGGACAGGGAATCGCTGAAGCTTTCTTT.

This rearrangement joins TRBV13 to TRBJ1-2, with 7 bases that match TRBD1. The CDR3 consists of 14 residues. J was trimmed by 2 bases and V by 5 bases; bases with no gene match: 5. Germline CDR1 is PRHDT and CDR2 is FYEKMQ (reference sequence). CDR3 nucleotide sequence: TGTGCCAGCAGCCGGACAGGCCAGAACTATGGCTACACCTTC. This sequence encodes CASSRTGQNYGYTF.

CDR3 sequence (DNA): TGTGCCAGCAGCGTCACACCCGGGGAGCTGTTTTTT. It encodes CASSVTPGELFF. The genes are TRBV5-4 and TRBJ2-2; D gene unclear. V was shortened by 4 bases and J by 6 bases, with 7 bases between the two germline ends. The CDR3 is 12 amino acids. Per the germline V gene, CDR1 is SGHNT and CDR2 is YYREEE (reference sequence).

The chain recombines TRBV12-3 or TRBV12-4 with TRBJ2-7; D perhaps matches TRBD1 (5 bases). V was cut by 3 bases and J by 3 bases, with 9 bases left in between. CDR3 length: 13 residues. The CDR3 DNA reads as TGTGCCAGCAGTTTCGCCAGGGTCTACGAGCAGTACTTC. Translating it yields CASSFARVYEQYF.

The chain uses TRBV12-3 or TRBV12-4 and TRBJ1-2; tentative D call: TRBD1 (6 bases). The CDR3 runs to 12 residues. Trimming left V 5 bases short and J 8 bases short, with 12 bases between. The CDR3 is CASSPTGYGYTF. In DNA, the CDR3 is TGTGCCAGCAGTCCTACAGGGTACGGCTACACCTTC.

The rearrangement links TRBV7-3 to TRBJ2-7, with 8 positions matching TRBD1. The CDR3 is 15 residues long. Trimming at V came to 5 bases and at J to 6 bases, leaving 12 bases not matched to a gene. Germline V gene sequence: CDR1 SGHTA, CDR2 FQGTGA. The CDR3 is CASSPSGQGSREQYF. The CDR3 region has the DNA TGTGCCAGCAGCCCCTCCGGACAGGGCTCGCGCGAGCAGTACTTC.

The CDR3 loop reads CASSRTGEQYF. In DNA form, the CDR3 reads TGTGCCAGCAGCAGGACTGGGGAGCAGTACTTC. V is TRBV5-6 and J is TRBJ2-7; a weak D match, TRBD2 (5 bases). V dropped 4 bases and J dropped 7 bases, with 9 bases sitting between them. The CDR3 spans 11 residues. CDR1 SGHDT and CDR2 YYEEEE come from the germline V gene.

J is TRBJ1-4 and V is TRBV5-4; a weak D match, TRBD1 (6 bases). The germline V and J ends were trimmed by 0 bases and 3 bases, with 12 bases remaining between them. The germline V gene encodes CDR1 SGHNT and CDR2 YYREEE (reference sequence). The CDR3 has 16 amino acids. The DNA of the CDR3 is TGTGCCAGCAGCTTGGGAGGGGGGGGAGCTAATGAAAAACTGTTTTTT. Its protein is CASSLGGGGANEKLFF.

This clone was seen once. V and J are TRBV7-9 and TRBJ1-1; D gene uncertain. CDR3 length: 13 amino acids. V lost 1 base and J lost 5, with 8 bases in between. Germline-derived CDR1 and CDR2 are SEHNR and FQNEAQ (reference sequence). For the CDR3, the DNA is TGTGCCAGCAGCTTAGGGCAGAAAACTGAAGCTTTCTTT. This gives the protein CASSLGQKTEAFF.

V usage is TRBV4-3 and J usage is TRBJ1-6; D is uncertain. The CDR3 has 15 residues. Germline lookup yields CDR1 LGHNA and CDR2 YSLEER. V lost 0 bases, J lost 10 bases, and 13 bases lay in between. The CDR3 is CASSQEEVSSSPLHF. The CDR3 DNA sequence: TGCGCCAGCAGCCAAGAGGAGGTGTCTAGCTCACCCCTCCACTTT.

This sequence joins TRBV28 and TRBJ2-3; 14 bases fit TRBD2. From germline, CDR1 is MDHEN and CDR2 SYDVKM. After removal of 3 bases from V and 4 bases from J, the junction contained 9 bases not matched to a gene. CDR3 length: 18 amino acids. The DNA of the CDR3 is TGTGCCAGCAGTTTCGGACTAGCGGGGGGCCCGGGGTCAGATACGCAGTATTTT. It yields the protein CASSFGLAGGPGSDTQYF.

With regard to this clone: The junction differs from germline at one of its ends, possibly a read error. The chain couples TRBV10-3 to TRBJ2-4; 7 bases fit TRBD2. CDR1 is ENHRY, CDR2 SYGVKD, per germline. The CDR3 extends over 12 amino acids. DNA for the CDR3: TGTGCCACCAGTCGGGGGGAAAACATTCAGTACTTC. Its translation: CATSRGENIQYF.

The chain recombines TRBV7-8 with TRBJ2-5; TRBD2 matches at 10 bases. This CDR3 has 14 amino acids. Germline assignment: CDR1 SGHVS and CDR2 FQNEAQ. Germline trimming cut 6 bases from V and 5 bases from J; bases unmatched to any gene: 6. DNA of the CDR3: TGTGCCAGCAGTCAAAGCGGGGGGGCCGAGACCCAGTACTTC. Translating gives CASSQSGGAETQYF.

V and J are TRBV29-1 and TRBJ1-2; possible D gene TRBD1, 6 bases. Deletions cut 3 bases from V and 5 bases from J, with 19 bases between. Germline V gene sequence: CDR1 SQVTM, CDR2 ANQGSEA. The CDR3 spans 15 residues. The CDR3 here is CSVDGGAGSPYGYTF. CDR3 nucleotide sequence: TGCAGCGTTGACGGGGGGGCGGGGAGCCCGTATGGCTACACCTTC.

The gene calls are TRBV10-3 and TRBJ2-5, with TRBD2 matching over 14 bases. Germline V gene data show CDR1 as ENHRY and CDR2 as SYGVKD. Germline trimming cut 2 bases from V and 5 bases from J; bases unmatched to any gene: 10. This CDR3 has 18 residues. CDR3 bases: TGTGCCATCAGTGAGCCCCCGGGACTAGCGGGGGAGGGGGAGACCCAGTACTTC. This encodes CAISEPPGLAGEGETQYF.

The CDR3: CASSWGQDNEQFF. CDR3 nucleotide sequence: TGTGCCAGCAGTTGGGGACAAGACAATGAGCAGTTCTTC. The chain recombines TRBV27 with TRBJ2-1, with D perhaps TRBD1 (6 bases). CDR1 is MNHEY, CDR2 SMNVEV, per germline (reference sequence). This CDR3 region has 13 residues. The V end was cut by 4 bases, the J end by 5 bases, with 9 bases between.

The chain recombines TRBV6-6 with TRBJ1-4, with a weak D call TRBD1 (6 bases). The CDR3 runs to 13 residues. With 10 bases removed from V and 0 bases from J, the gap between germline ends came to 9 bases. Germline loops: CDR1 MNHNY, CDR2 SVGAGI (reference sequence). CDR3 DNA: TGTGCCACCAGGGACACAACTAATGAAAAACTGTTTTTT. The encoded protein is CATRDTTNEKLFF.